One T cell receptor beta chain is described in this entry. Germline V gives CDR1 SGHTA, CDR2 FQGNSA. The CDR3 totals 12 residues. V was trimmed by 4 bases and J by 2 bases, leaving 4 bases between them. This record belongs to a study of cytomegalovirus exposure and HLA in healthy donors. The PCR had 60 Vbeta and 13 Jbeta primers. The table came from immunoSEQ multiplex PCR; TCRdb's copy has only in-frame clones and leaves some out. The repertoire holds roughly 130,000 clones, with 82% as singletons. The sequence was obtained from a male donor in good health and CMV-seropositive. The chain is built from TRBV7-2 and TRBJ2-3; no clear D. Sequencing was performed on PBMCs. This chain's CDR3 is CASSYYTDTQYF. In DNA form, the CDR3 reads TGTGCCAGCAGCTACTACACAGATACGCAGTATTTT. Full variable domain (rest looked up from reference TRBV7-2 and TRBJ2-3): GAGVSQSPSNKVTEKGKDVELRCDPISGHTALYWYRQSLGQGLEFLIYFQGNSAPDKSGLPSDRFSAERTGGSVSTLTIQRTQQEDSAVYLCASSYYTDTQYFGPGTRLTVL.